This T cell receptor beta chain was retrieved from a study of PD-L1 blockade in urothelial cancer (dated by TCRdb to about 2017). About the investigation overall: All patients started therapy in the mid-2010s and received atezolizumab 1,200 mg intravenously every 3 weeks. Twenty-five of 29 patients were males with bladder-origin urothelial cancer, and about 65% of the roughly 30 reported a prior smoking history. Patients had an ECOG performance status of 0 or 1 and had received between 0 and 3 prior chemotherapy regimens. Blood samples were analyzed at 3 weeks after treatment start (second dose) and at 6 weeks after treatment start. A median of roughly 140,000 T cells and some 90,000 unique TCRs was obtained from blood samples, and a median clonality of about 0.08 was observed. The study was an exploratory multi-omic analysis of somatic, immune and clinical correlates of response to PD-L1 blockade with atezolizumab in urothelial cancer. Pretreatment tumor samples, along with matched peripheral blood serially collected before and after atezolizumab treatment, were subjected to TCR sequencing. Durable clinical benefit was defined as a progression-free survival longer than 6 months, and TCR features were additionally tested against progression-free survival and overall survival. In the same patients, pretreatment tumors underwent whole exome sequencing and RNA sequencing in addition to TCR sequencing. Durable clinical benefit was achieved by nine patients but not by the remaining 20. Pretreatment blood TCR-seq was available for twenty-nine patients, at least one posttreatment blood collection was obtained for 25 or so patients, and tumor TCR-seq was available for 25 or so patients. What the authors observed across the whole study: A pretreatment peripheral blood TCR clonality below the median was linked to improved progression-free and overall survival. Greater expansion of tumor-associated TCR clones in peripheral blood 3 weeks after the start of treatment was observed in patients with durable benefit (n of about 20, p = 0.022). Because the sample size was small (n of about 27) and many exploratory analyses were performed, the results are intended to be hypothesis-generating.

The cohort comprised around 30 patients with locally advanced or metastatic urothelial carcinoma treated at Memorial Sloan Kettering on a trial protocol. Peripheral blood mononuclear cells were collected pretreatment and during treatment, with between 1 and 8 total time points obtained per patient. The Qiagen DNeasy Blood extraction kit was used to purify genomic DNA from total PBMCs and from tumor samples. Collected pretreatment and during treatment, PBMCs were isolated and stored as previously described. Concerning this clone: The antigen this receptor binds is unknown. No much larger clone is present one base from it, and per-base qualities are unavailable.

Measured from the cysteine to the phenylalanine, the CDR3 is 15 residues long. The CDR3 DNA has 45 bases and is translated from base 1. Unmatched junction bases come to 4, with V trimmed by 1 base and J by 3 bases. CDR1 and CDR2 (SGHTA, FQGNSA) derive from the germline V gene. Synthetic TCR analog templates were spiked into each PCR to estimate absolute template abundance from read counts. The immunoSEQ assay was used to amplify TCRbeta CDR3 regions from genomic DNA with bias-controlled V and J gene primers. Rearranged TCRbeta segments were sequenced at approximately 20X coverage. For the original study's pipeline: Sequencing errors were corrected by clustering and CDR3s were annotated against IMGT to assign V, D and J genes. Only productive TCRbeta rearrangements were used in downstream analyses, excluding out-of-frame or stop-codon sequences. Clonality was computed as one minus Shannon entropy normalized by the log of the number of unique productive sequences. Clones differing between time points or between blood and tumor were identified using Fisher's exact test with Benjamini-Hochberg correction, with an adjusted p below 0.01 applied as the threshold. Imported from immuneACCESS, the table was reduced by TCRdb to in-frame sequences with V and J called. These copies leave out some clones; in studies compared against another copy, an unresolved V gene accounts for under half, and the cause of the remainder is not known. That table supplies the V and J calls and clone size; D and trimming were determined from the DNA. The sample data list roughly 90,000 clones, and approximately 91% of these were observed just once. The top ten hold around a tenth of the sample.

Rearrangement joined TRBV7-2 to TRBJ2-7; 9 central nucleotides agree with TRBD1. Specimen: PBMCs, collected around atezolizumab (anti-PD-L1) treatment. This receptor was identified in a man between 60 and 70 years old with urothelial cancer. The DNA sequence follows: TGTGCCAGCAGCTTAGTAGGACAGGGGATCTACGAGCAGTACTTC. Its protein is CASSLVGQGIYEQYF.